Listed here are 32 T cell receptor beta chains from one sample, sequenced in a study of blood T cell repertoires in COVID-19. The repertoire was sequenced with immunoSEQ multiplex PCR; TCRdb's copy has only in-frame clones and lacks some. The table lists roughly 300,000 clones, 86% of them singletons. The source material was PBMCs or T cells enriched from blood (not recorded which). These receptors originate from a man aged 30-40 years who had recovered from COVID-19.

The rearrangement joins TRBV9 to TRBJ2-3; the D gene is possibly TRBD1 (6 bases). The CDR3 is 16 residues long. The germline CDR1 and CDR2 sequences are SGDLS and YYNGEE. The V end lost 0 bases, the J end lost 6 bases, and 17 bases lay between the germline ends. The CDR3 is CASSVAGPKGEDTQYF. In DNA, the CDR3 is TGTGCCAGCAGCGTAGCCGGACCAAAGGGGGAGGATACGCAGTATTTT. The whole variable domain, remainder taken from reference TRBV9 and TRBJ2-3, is DSGVTQTPKHLITATGQRVTLRCSPRSGDLSVYWYQQSLDQGLQFLIQYYNGEERAKGNILERFSAQQFPDLHSELNLSSLELGDSALYFCASSVAGPKGEDTQYFGPGTRLTVL.

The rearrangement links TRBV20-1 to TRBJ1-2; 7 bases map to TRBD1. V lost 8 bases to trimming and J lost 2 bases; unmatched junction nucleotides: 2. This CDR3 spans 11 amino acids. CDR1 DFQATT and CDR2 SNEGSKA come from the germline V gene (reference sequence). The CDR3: CSKGQNYGYTF. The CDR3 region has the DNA TGCAGTAAGGGACAGAACTATGGCTACACCTTC.

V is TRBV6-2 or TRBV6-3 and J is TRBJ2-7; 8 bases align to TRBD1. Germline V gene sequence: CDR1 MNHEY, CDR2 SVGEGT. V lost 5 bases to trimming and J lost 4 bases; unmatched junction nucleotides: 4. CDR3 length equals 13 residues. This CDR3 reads CASSPGTGYEQYF. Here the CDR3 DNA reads TGTGCCAGCAGTCCAGGGACAGGTTACGAGCAGTACTTC.

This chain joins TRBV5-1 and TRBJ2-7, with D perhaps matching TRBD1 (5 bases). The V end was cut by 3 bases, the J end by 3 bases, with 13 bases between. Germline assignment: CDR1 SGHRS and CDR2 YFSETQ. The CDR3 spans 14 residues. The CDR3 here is CASSYLTDGYEQYF. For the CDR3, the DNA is TGCGCCAGCAGCTACCTGACAGATGGCTACGAGCAGTACTTC.

DNA for the CDR3: TGTGCCAGCAGCCCCGGGACAGCCGCTAACTATGGCTACACCTTC. It translates to CASSPGTAANYGYTF. The rearrangement uses TRBV7-9 and TRBJ1-2; 7 bases are a match to TRBD1. This CDR3 is 15 amino acids long. Germline values: CDR1 SEHNR, CDR2 FQNEAQ (reference sequence). Trimming cost V 5 bases and J 0 bases; bases outside gene matches: 6.

The CDR3: CASSSDSRRADTQYF. The CDR3 nucleotides are TGTGCCAGCAGCTCGGACTCACGGAGGGCAGATACGCAGTATTTT. The chain has TRBV2 and TRBJ2-3; possible D gene TRBD2, 6 bases. Germline V gene sequence: CDR1 SNHLY, CDR2 FYNNEI. The CDR3 is 15 amino acids. Trimming cost V 6 bases and J 4 bases, with 17 bases left between them.

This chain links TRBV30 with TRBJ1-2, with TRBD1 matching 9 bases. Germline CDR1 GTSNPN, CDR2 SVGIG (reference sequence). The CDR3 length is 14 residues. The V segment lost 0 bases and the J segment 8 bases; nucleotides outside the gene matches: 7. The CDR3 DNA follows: TGTGCCTGGAGTGTTCCTGGGACAGGGACCGGCTACACCTTC. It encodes CAWSVPGTGTGYTF.

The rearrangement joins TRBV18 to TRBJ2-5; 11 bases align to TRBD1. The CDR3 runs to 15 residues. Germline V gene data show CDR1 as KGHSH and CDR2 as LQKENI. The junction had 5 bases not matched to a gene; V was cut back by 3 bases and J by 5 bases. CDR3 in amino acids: CASSPRTGGWETQYF. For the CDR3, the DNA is TGTGCCAGCTCACCGCGGACAGGGGGCTGGGAGACCCAGTACTTC. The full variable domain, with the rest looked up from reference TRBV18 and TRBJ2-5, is NAGVMQNPRHLVRRRGQEARLRCSPMKGHSHVYWYRQLPEEGLKFMVYLQKENIIDESGMPKERFSAEFPKEGPSILRIQQVVRGDSAAYFCASSPRTGGWETQYFGPGTRLLVL.

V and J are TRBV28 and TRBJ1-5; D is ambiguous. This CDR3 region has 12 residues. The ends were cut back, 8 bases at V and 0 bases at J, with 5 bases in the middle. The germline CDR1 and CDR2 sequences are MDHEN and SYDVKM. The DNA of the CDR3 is TGTGCCAGCGAGGTTAGCAATCAGCCCCAGCATTTT. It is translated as CASEVSNQPQHF.

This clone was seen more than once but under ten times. The CDR3 sequence is CASTLLDSSYNSPLHF. The CDR3 DNA is TGTGCCAGCACCTTACTGGACAGCTCCTATAATTCACCCCTCCACTTT. This rearrangement joins TRBV28 to TRBJ1-6; D may be TRBD1 (6 bases). Germline V CDR1 and CDR2: MDHEN, SYDVKM. Trimming took 7 bases from V and 0 from J, leaving 13 bases between them. The CDR3 runs 16 residues.

The CDR3 DNA reads as TGCGCCAGCACCCCGGGGGTACTAGCGGTATACAATGAGCAGTTCTTC. Its protein is CASTPGVLAVYNEQFF. The V gene is TRBV5-1, the J gene TRBJ2-1; 8 bases are shared with TRBD2. CDR3 length equals 16 residues. Germline CDR1 and CDR2: SGHRS and YFSETQ. Trimming took 6 bases from V and 4 from J; bases not matched to a gene: 12.

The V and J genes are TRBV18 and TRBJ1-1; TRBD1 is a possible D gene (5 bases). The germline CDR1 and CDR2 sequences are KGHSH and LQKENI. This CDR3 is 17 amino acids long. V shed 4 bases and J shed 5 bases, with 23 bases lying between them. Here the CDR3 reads CASSLRTQSPQGTEAFF. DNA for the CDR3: TGTGCCAGCTCACTCCGGACACAATCCCCACAAGGTACTGAAGCTTTCTTT.

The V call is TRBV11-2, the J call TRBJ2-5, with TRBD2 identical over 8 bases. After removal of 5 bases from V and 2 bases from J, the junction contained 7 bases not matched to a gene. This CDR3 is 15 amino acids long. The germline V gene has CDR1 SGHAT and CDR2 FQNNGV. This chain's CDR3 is CASSRRRGAQETQYF. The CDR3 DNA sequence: TGTGCCAGCAGCCGGAGGCGGGGGGCACAAGAGACCCAGTACTTC. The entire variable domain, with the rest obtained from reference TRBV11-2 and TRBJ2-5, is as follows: EAGVAQSPRYKIIEKRQSVAFWCNPISGHATLYWYQQILGQGPKLLIQFQNNGVVDDSQLPKDRFSAERLKGVDSTLKIQPAKLEDSAVYLCASSRRRGAQETQYFGPGTRLLVL.

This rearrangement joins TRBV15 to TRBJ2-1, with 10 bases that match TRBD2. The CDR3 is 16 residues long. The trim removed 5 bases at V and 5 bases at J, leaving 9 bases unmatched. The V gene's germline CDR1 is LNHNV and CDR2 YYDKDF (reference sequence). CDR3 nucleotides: TGTGCCACCAGCCCAGGCGCAGGACTAGCGGACAATGAGCAGTTCTTC. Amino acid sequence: CATSPGAGLADNEQFF.

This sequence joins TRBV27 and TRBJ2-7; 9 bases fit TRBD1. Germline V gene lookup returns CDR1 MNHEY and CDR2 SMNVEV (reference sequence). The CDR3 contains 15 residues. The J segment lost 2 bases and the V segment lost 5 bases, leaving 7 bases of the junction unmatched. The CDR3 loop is CASSRPGQGTYEQYF. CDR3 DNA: TGTGCCAGCAGTAGACCGGGACAGGGAACCTACGAGCAGTACTTC.

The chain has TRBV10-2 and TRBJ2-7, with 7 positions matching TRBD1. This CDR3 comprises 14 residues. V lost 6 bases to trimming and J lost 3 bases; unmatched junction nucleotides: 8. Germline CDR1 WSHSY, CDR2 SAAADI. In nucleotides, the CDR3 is TGCGCCAGCAGAACCGACAGGGAGAACTACGAGCAGTACTTC. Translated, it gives CASRTDRENYEQYF.

CDR3 residues: CASTPDRGGYTF. In DNA, the CDR3 is TGCGCCAGCACCCCGGACCGGGGGGGCTACACCTTC. V gene TRBV23-1 combines with J gene TRBJ1-2; the D gene is possibly TRBD1 (5 bases). TRBV23-1 is known as an ORF, though its function is uncertain. The V and J ends lost 7 bases and 8 bases respectively, with 14 bases between them. CDR3 length: 12 amino acids.

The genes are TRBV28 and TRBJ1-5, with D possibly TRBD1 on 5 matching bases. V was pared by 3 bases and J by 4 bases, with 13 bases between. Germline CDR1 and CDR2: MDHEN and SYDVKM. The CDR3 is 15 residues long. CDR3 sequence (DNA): TGTGCCAGCAGTTTTGACGTGGGGCGGAATCAGCCCCAGCATTTT. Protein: CASSFDVGRNQPQHF.

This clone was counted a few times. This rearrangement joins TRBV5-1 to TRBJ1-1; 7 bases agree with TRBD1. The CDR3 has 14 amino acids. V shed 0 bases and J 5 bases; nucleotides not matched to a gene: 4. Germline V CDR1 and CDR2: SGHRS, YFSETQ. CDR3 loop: CASSLGQGETEAFF. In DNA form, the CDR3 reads TGCGCCAGCAGCTTGGGGCAGGGGGAGACTGAAGCTTTCTTT. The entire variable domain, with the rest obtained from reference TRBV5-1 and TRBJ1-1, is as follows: KAGVTQTPRYLIKTRGQQVTLSCSPISGHRSVSWYQQTPGQGLQFLFEYFSETQRNKGNFPGRFSGRQFSNSRSEMNVSTLELGDSALYLCASSLGQGETEAFFGQGTRLTVV.

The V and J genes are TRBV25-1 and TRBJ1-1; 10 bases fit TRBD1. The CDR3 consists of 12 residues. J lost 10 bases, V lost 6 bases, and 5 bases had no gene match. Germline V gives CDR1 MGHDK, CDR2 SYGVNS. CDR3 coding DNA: TGTGCCAGCAGGGAGAGGACAGGGGGAGCTTTCTTT. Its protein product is CASRERTGGAFF.

CDR3 nucleotide sequence: TGTGCCAGCAGCGTAGAACTGAGCGGGGGACGATACAATGAGCAGTTCTTC. Protein sequence: CASSVELSGGRYNEQFF. V gene TRBV9 combines with J gene TRBJ2-1; 8 nucleotides line up with TRBD2. Germline CDR1 reads SGDLS; CDR2 reads YYNGEE. V lost 0 bases and J lost 4; bases outside the gene matches: 9. CDR3 length equals 17 residues. Full variable domain (outside the CDR3, taken from reference TRBV9 and TRBJ2-1): DSGVTQTPKHLITATGQRVTLRCSPRSGDLSVYWYQQSLDQGLQFLIQYYNGEERAKGNILERFSAQQFPDLHSELNLSSLELGDSALYFCASSVELSGGRYNEQFFGPGTRLTVL.

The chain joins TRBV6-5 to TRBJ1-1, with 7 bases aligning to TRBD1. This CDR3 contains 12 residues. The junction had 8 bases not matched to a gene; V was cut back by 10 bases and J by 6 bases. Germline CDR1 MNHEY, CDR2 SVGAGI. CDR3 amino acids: CATTDRVPEAFF. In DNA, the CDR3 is TGTGCCACCACCGACAGGGTCCCTGAAGCTTTCTTT.

CDR3 amino acids: CASSLVRVEKLFF. DNA of the CDR3: TGTGCCAGCAGCTTAGTACGGGTTGAAAAACTGTTTTTT. The chain joins TRBV11-2 to TRBJ1-4; D not certain. The CDR3 is made up of 13 amino acids. V lost 1 base, J lost 7 bases, and 7 bases lay in between. Germline CDR1 and CDR2: SGHAT and FQNNGV.

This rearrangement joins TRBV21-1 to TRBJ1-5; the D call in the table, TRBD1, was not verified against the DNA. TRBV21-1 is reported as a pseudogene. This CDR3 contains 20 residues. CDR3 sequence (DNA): TGTGCCAGCAGCAGCCAAGCCCTCAGACAGGGATACTATAGCAATCAGCCCCAGCATTTT. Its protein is CASSSQALRQGYYSNQPQHF.

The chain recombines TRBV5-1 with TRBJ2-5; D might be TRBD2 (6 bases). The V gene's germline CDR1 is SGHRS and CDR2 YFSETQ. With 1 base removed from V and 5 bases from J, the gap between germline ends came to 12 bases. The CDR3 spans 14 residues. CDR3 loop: CASSLRLAKETQYF. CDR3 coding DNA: TGCGCCAGCAGCTTGAGGCTAGCGAAGGAGACCCAGTACTTC.

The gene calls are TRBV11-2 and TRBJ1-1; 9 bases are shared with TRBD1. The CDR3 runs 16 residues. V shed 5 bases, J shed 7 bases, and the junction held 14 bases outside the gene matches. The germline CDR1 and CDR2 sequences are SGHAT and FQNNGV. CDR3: CASSPHKGQGQFEAFF. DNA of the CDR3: TGTGCCAGCAGCCCCCACAAGGGACAGGGCCAATTTGAAGCTTTCTTT.

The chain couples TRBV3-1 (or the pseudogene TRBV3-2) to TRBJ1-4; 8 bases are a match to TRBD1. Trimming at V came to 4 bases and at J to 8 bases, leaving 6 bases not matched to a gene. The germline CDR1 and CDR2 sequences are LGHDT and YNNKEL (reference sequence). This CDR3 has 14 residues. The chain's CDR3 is CASSRRQGREKLFF. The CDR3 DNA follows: TGTGCCAGCAGCCGCCGACAGGGGCGGGAAAAACTGTTTTTT.

This CDR3 reads CASRGRDSGGSYEQYF. The CDR3 DNA is TGTGCCAGCAGGGGTCGGGACAGCGGGGGCTCCTACGAGCAGTACTTC. The rearrangement links TRBV28 to TRBJ2-7, with D perhaps TRBD2 (8 bases). Germline assignment: CDR1 MDHEN and CDR2 SYDVKM. The CDR3 length is 16 residues. With 6 bases removed from V and 0 bases from J, the gap between germline ends came to 18 bases.

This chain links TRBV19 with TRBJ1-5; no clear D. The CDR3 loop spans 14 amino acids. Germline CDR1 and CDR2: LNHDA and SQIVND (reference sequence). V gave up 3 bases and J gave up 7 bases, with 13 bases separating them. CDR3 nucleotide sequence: TGTGCCAGTAGTATTAGAGGGTTCGGACAGCCCCAGCATTTT. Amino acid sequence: CASSIRGFGQPQHF.

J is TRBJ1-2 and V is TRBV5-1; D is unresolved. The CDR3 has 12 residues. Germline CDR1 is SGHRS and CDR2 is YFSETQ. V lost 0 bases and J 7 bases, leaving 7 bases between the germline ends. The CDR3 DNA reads TGCGCCAGCAGCTTGGGATCGAGTGGCTACACCTTC. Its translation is CASSLGSSGYTF. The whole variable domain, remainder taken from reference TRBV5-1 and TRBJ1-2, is KAGVTQTPRYLIKTRGQQVTLSCSPISGHRSVSWYQQTPGQGLQFLFEYFSETQRNKGNFPGRFSGRQFSNSRSEMNVSTLELGDSALYLCASSLGSSGYTFGSGTRLTVV.

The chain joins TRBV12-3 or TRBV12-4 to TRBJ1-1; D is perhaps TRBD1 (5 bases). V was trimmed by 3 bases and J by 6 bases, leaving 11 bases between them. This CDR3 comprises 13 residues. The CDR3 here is CASSFAGKAEAFF. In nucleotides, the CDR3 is TGTGCCAGCAGTTTCGCAGGGAAGGCTGAAGCTTTCTTT.

CDR3 sequence: CASSIGELTEQYF. DNA of the CDR3: TGTGCCAGTAGTATCGGGGAACTCACCGAGCAGTACTTC. The V and J genes are TRBV19 and TRBJ2-7, with D possibly TRBD2 on 5 matching bases. Germline CDR1 and CDR2: LNHDA and SQIVND (reference sequence). Deletions cut 3 bases from V and 6 bases from J, with 12 bases between. CDR3 size: 13 residues.